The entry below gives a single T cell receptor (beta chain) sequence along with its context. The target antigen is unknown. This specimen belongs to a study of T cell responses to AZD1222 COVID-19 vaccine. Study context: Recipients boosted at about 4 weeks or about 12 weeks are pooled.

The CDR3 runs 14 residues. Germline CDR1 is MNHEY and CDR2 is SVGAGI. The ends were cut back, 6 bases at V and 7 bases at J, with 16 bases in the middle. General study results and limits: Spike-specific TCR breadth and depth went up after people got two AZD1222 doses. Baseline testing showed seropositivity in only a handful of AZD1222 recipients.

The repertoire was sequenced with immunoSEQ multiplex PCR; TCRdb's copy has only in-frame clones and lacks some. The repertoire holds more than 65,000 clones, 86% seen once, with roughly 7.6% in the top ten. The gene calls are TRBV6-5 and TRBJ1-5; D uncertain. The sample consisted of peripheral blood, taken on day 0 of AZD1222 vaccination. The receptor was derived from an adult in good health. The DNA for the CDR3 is TGTGCCAGCAGGACGCTACCGATGGAGCAGCCCCAGCATTTT. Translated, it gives CASRTLPMEQPQHF.